This T cell receptor beta chain was captured by sequencing in a study of regulatory T cells in long-lasting Graves disease. Time point denoted: newly diagnosed GD, antithyroid drugs for less than 3 months. Making the TCR library involved RNA that had been extracted from PBMCs. The peripheral blood volume drawn was 8 to 9.5 milliliters, and it was collected into EDTA tubes. This clonotype was detected ten times or more. Its target is unknown. For TCR beta, libraries came from iRepertoire HTBI primers and Arm-PCR of CDR3 regions. TCRdb itself ran the multiplex PCR reads through MiXCR, one entry per CDR3 protein. The sample holds about 440,000 distinct CDR3 sequences, roughly 15% seen once. General study points: TRBV28, TRBJ1-2 and TRBJ2-5 were segments that persistent disease favored. Persistent patients shared more public clonotypes (over 2,500) than new patients (more than 900).

The V gene lost 1 base and the J gene lost 1 base, with 11 bases spanning the gap. Germline loops: CDR1 DFQATT, CDR2 SNEGSKA (reference sequence). The CDR3 extends over 15 amino acids. These data were likewise used in another study, on T cells in Graves' hyperthyroidism and ophthalmopathy. This second study says: In the first-round RT-PCR of the TCR CDR3, the HTBI primer set was used.

The gene calls are TRBV20-1 and TRBJ2-1, with D maybe TRBD2 (6 bases). The sample consisted of peripheral blood mononuclear cells (PBMCs), taken at new diagnosis, from a patient treated with antithyroid drugs. This clonotype was sampled from a woman younger than 45 with Graves disease. Here the CDR3 DNA reads TGCAGTGCTAGAGGGTTACGGGAGTCCTACAATGAGCAGTTCTTC. This sequence encodes CSARGLRESYNEQFF.